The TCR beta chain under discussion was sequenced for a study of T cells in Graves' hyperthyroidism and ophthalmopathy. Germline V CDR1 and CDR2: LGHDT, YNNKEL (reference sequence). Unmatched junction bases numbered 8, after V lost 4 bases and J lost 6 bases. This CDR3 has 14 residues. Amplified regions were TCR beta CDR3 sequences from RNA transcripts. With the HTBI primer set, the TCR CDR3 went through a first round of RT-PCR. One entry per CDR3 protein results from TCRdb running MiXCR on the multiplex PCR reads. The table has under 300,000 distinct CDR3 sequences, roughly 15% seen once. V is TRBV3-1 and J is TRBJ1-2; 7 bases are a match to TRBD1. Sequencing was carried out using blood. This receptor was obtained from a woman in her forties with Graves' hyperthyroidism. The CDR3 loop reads CASSPDRVKNGYTF. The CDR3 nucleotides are TGTGCCAGCAGCCCTGACAGGGTTAAGAATGGCTACACCTTC.